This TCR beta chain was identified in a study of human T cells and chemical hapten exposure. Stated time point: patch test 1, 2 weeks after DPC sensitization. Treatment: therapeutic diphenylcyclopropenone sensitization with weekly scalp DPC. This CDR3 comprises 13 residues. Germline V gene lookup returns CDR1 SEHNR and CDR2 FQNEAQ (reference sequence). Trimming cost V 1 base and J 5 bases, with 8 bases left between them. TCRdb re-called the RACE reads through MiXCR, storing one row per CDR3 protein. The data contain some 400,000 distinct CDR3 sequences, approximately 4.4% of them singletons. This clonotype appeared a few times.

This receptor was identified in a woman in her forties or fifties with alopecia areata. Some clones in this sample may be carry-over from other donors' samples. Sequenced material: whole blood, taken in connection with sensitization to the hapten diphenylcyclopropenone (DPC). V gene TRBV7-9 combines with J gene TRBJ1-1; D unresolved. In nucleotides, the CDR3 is TGTGCCAGCAGCTTAGTAGCTGAGACTGAAGCTTTCTTT. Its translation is CASSLVAETEAFF.